Presented here are 5 T cell receptor beta chains from one specimen sequenced in a study of CD8+ T cells in alopecia areata. Stated treatment: oral pan-JAK inhibitor, 5-10 mg twice daily. RNA extraction was followed by reverse transcription into cDNA, which acted as the sequencing template. This table comes from immunoSEQ multiplex PCR, and its TCRdb copy is limited to in-frame clones, with some not included. The sample carries a few hundred thousand clones, approximately 67% recorded once. This material consisted of CD4+ T cells sorted from blood, taken around week 44, from a patient treated with tofacitinib. These receptors were taken from a human donor with alopecia areata.

In its sample, this clone was seen a few times. The rearrangement links TRBV4-3 to TRBJ1-6; 9 nucleotides align to TRBD1. With 0 bases clipped from V and 7 bases from J, the junction kept 1 base outside the gene matches. Germline CDR1 LGHNA, CDR2 YSLEER. The CDR3 has 15 amino acids. CDR3 coding DNA: TGCGCCAGCAGCCAAGAACAGGGGGCAAATTCACCCCTCCACTTT. This encodes CASSQEQGANSPLHF.

The chain links TRBV29-1 to TRBJ1-2; D may be TRBD1 (6 bases). Trimming shortened V by 4 bases and J by 7 bases, and 16 bases separated the two germline ends. The CDR3 totals 13 residues. CDR1 is SQVTM and CDR2 is ANQGSEA in the germline V gene. CDR3 DNA sequence: TGCAGCGTTGCCGGGACAAACATCTTTGGCTACACCTTC. It yields the protein CSVAGTNIFGYTF.

This clone is a singleton in its sample. The rearrangement links TRBV5-1 to TRBJ2-6; D is perhaps TRBD1 or TRBD2 (5 bases each). The CDR3 contains 16 residues. Trimming pared 4 bases from V and 0 bases from J, leaving 11 bases between. Germline CDR1 is SGHRS and CDR2 is YFSETQ. CDR3 bases: TGCGCCAGCAGCCAGATTGGGGGCTCTGGGGCCAACGTCCTGACTTTC. Residues: CASSQIGGSGANVLTF.

The V and J genes are TRBV4-3 and TRBJ1-1; D unclear. V was clipped by 1 base and J by 4 bases, with 7 bases between them. The V gene's germline CDR1 is LGHNA and CDR2 YSLEER. The CDR3 has 13 residues. Written as DNA, the CDR3 is TGCGCCAGCAGCCAAGCCCAGCTCACTGAAGCTTTCTTT. Protein sequence: CASSQAQLTEAFF.

The V and J genes are TRBV29-1 and TRBJ1-2; no clear D. Trimming pared 4 bases from V and 4 bases from J, leaving 7 bases between. CDR1 is SQVTM and CDR2 is ANQGSEA in the germline V gene. The CDR3 contains 11 residues. CDR3 protein: CSVATAYGYTF. In nucleotides, the CDR3 is TGCAGCGTTGCCACGGCCTATGGCTACACCTTC. Variable domain in full (rest from reference TRBV29-1 and TRBJ1-2): SAVISQKPSRDICQRGTSLTIQCQVDSQVTMMFWYRQQPGQSLTLIATANQGSEATYESGFVIDKFPISRPNLTFSTLTVSNMSPEDSSIYLCSVATAYGYTFGSGTRLTVV.